This TCR beta chain emerged from a study of blood T cell repertoires in COVID-19. Study as a whole: The analysed material was cDNA or gDNA that came from T cells, B-cell-depleted T cells, or PBMCs.

The CDR3 runs 11 residues. V dropped 2 bases and J dropped 6 bases, with 4 bases sitting between them. CDR1 is SEHNR and CDR2 is FQNEAQ in the germline V gene (reference sequence). This clone was seen more than once but under ten times. The assay was immunoSEQ multiplex PCR, and TCRdb's table has in-frame clones only and misses some. The sample yields roughly 300,000 clones, nearly 90% seen once. This sequence was found in a woman aged 30 to 39 who had recovered from COVID-19. J is TRBJ1-1 and V is TRBV7-9; D is undetermined. Material for sequencing was PBMCs or T cells enriched from blood (not recorded which). In nucleotides, the CDR3 is TGTGCCAGCAGCTTACAGGCTGAAGCTTTCTTT. This sequence encodes CASSLQAEAFF.